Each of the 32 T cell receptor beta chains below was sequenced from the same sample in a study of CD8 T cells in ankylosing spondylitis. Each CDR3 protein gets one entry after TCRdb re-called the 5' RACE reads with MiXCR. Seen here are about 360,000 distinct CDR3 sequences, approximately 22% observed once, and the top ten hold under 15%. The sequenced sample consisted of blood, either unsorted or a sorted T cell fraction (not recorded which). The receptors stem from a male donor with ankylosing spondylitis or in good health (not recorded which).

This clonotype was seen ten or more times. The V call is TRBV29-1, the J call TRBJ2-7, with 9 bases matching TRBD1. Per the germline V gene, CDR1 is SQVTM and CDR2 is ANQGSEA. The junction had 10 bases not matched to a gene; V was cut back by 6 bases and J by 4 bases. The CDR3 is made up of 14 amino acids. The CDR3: CSVLRDRAGYEQYF. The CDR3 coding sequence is TGCAGCGTACTCCGGGACAGGGCTGGATACGAGCAGTACTTC.

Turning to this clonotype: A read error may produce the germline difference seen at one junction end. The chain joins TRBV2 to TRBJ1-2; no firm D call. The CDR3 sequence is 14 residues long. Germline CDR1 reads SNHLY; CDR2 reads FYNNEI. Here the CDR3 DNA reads TGCGCCAGCAGCGCCACACGAGCTAACTATGGCTACACCTTC. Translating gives CASSATRANYGYTF.

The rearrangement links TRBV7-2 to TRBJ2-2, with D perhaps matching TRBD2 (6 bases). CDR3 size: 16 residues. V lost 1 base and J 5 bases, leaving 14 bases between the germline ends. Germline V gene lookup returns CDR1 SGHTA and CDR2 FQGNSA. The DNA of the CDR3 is TGTGCCAGCAGCTTAGTAGGAGGGGCTGGAACCGGGGAGCTGTTTTTT. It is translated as CASSLVGGAGTGELFF.

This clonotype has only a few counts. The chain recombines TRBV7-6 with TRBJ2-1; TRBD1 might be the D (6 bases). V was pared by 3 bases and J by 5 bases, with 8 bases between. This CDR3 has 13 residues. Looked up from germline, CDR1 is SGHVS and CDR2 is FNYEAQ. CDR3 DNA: TGTGCCAGCAGCTTTCCAGGGGACAATGAGCAGTTCTTC. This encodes CASSFPGDNEQFF. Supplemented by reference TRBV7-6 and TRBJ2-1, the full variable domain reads GAGVSQSPRYKVTKRGQDVALRCDPISGHVSLYWYRQALGQGPEFLTYFNYEAQQDKSGLPNDRFSAERPEGSISTLTIQRTEQRDSAMYRCASSFPGDNEQFFGPGTRLTVL.

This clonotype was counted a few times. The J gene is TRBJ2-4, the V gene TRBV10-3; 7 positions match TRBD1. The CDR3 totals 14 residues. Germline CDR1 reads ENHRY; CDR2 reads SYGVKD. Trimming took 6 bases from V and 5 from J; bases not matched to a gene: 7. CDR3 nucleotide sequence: TGTGCCATCAGCCTCGGGACAGAGCAAAACATTCAGTACTTC. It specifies CAISLGTEQNIQYF.

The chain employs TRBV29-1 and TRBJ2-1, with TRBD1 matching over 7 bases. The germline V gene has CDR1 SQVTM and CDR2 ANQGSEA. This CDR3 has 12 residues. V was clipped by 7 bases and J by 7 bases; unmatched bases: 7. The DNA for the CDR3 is TGCAGCGATAGACAGGGCGAGAATGAGCAGTTCTTC. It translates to CSDRQGENEQFF.

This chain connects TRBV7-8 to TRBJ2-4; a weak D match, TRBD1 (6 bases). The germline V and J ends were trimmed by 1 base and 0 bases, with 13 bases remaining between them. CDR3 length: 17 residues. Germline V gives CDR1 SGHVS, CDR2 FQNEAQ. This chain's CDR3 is CASSLEEQGLAKNIQYF. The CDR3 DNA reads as TGTGCCAGCAGCTTAGAGGAGCAGGGGTTAGCCAAAAACATTCAGTACTTC.

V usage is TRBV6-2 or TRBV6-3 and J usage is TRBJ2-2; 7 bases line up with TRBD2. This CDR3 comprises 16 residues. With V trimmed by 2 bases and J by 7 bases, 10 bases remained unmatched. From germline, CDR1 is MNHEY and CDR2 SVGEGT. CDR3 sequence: CASSYLSGVEIGELFF. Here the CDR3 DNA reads TGTGCCAGCAGTTACCTCAGCGGGGTGGAAATCGGGGAGCTGTTTTTT.

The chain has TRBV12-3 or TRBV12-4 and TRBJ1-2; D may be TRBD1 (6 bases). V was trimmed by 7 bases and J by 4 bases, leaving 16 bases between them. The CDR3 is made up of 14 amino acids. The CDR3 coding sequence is TGTGCCAGCATTTCCCCGGGACACCGCTATGGCTACACCTTC. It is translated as CASISPGHRYGYTF.

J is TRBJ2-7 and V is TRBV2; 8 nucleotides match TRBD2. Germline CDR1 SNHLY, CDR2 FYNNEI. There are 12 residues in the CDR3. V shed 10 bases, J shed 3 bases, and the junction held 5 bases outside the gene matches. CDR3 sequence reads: CATRGGIYEQYF. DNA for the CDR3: TGTGCCACCCGGGGGGGAATCTACGAGCAGTACTTC.

CDR3 amino acids: CASSFRDGQETQYF. CDR3 in DNA: TGTGCCAGCAGTTTCCGGGACGGCCAAGAGACCCAGTACTTC. The chain has TRBV12-3 or TRBV12-4 and TRBJ2-5, with D perhaps assigned TRBD1 or TRBD2 (5 bases each). V lost 3 bases and J lost 1, with 9 bases in between. This CDR3 contains 14 residues.

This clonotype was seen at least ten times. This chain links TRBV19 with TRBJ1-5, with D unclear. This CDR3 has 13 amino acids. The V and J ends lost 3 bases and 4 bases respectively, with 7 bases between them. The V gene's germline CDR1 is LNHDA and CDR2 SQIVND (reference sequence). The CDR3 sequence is CASSIIGNQPQHF. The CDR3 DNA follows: TGTGCCAGTAGTATCATAGGGAATCAGCCCCAGCATTTT.

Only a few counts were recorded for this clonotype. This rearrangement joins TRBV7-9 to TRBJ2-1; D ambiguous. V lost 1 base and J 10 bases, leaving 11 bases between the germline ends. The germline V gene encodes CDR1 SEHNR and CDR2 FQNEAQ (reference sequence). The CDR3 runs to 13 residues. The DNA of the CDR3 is TGTGCCAGCAGCTTAGGCGAGTTAAACGAGCAGTTCTTC. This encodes CASSLGELNEQFF. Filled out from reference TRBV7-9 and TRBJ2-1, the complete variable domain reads DTGVSQNPRHKITKRGQNVTFRCDPISEHNRLYWYRQTLGQGPEFLTYFQNEAQLEKSRLLSDRFSAERPKGSFSTLEIQRTEQGDSAMYLCASSLGELNEQFFGPGTRLTVL.

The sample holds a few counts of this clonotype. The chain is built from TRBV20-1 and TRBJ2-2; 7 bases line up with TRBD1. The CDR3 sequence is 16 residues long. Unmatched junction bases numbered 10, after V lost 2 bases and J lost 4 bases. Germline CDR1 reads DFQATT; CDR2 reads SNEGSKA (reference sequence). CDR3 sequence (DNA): TGCAGTGCTAGAACCGATGACAGGGCTGGCACCGGGGAGCTGTTTTTT. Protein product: CSARTDDRAGTGELFF.

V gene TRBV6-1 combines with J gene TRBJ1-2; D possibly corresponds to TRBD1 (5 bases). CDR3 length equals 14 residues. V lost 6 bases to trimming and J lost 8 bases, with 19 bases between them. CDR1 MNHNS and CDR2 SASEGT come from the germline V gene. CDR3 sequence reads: CASSQEGEIGGYTF. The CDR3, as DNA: TGTGCCAGCAGCCAGGAAGGGGAGATAGGCGGCTACACCTTC.

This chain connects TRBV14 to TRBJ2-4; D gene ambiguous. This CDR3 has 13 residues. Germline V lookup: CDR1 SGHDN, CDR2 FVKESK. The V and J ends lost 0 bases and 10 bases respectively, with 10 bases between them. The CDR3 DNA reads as TGTGCCAGCAGCCAAGATCAAGCAGATATTCAGTACTTC. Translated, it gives CASSQDQADIQYF.

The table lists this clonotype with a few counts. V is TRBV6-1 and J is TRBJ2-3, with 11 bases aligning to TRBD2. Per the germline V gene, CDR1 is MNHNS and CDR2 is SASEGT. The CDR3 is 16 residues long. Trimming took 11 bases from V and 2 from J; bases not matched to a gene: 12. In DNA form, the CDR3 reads TGTGCCGGCCAGACTAGCGGGGATACGTTCACAGATACGCAGTATTTT. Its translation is CAGQTSGDTFTDTQYF.

CDR3 DNA: TGTGCCAGCAGCTCCTTTTTGGGGGGGGGCCCTTACGAGCAGTACTTC. Translating gives CASSSFLGGGPYEQYF. V and J are TRBV7-6 and TRBJ2-7, with D perhaps matching TRBD2 (7 bases). Trimming pared 4 bases from V and 4 bases from J, leaving 20 bases between. The CDR3 is 16 residues long. Germline V CDR1 and CDR2: SGHVS, FNYEAQ.

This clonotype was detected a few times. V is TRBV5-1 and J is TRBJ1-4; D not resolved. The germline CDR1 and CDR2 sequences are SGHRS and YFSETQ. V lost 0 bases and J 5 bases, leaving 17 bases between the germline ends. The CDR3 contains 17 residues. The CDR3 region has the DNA TGCGCCAGCAGCTTGGCCCTCGCAGGCGGATTAAATGAAAAACTGTTTTTT. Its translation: CASSLALAGGLNEKLFF.

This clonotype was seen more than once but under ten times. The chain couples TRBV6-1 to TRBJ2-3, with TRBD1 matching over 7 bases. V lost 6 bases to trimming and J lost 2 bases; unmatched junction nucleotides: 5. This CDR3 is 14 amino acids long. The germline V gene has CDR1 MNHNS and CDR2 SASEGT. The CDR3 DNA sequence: TGTGCCAGCAGGACCGGGACAGTCACAGATACGCAGTATTTT. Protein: CASRTGTVTDTQYF.

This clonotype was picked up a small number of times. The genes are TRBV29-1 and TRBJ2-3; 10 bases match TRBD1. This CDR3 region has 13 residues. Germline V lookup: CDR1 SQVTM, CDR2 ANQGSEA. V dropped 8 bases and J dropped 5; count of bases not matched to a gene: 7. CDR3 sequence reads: CSCWGQGKDTQYF. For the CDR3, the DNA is TGCAGCTGCTGGGGACAGGGGAAAGATACGCAGTATTTT.

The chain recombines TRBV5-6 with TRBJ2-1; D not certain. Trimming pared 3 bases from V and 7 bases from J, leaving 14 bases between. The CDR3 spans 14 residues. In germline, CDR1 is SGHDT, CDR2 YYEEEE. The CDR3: CASSSVLVGNEQFF. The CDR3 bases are TGTGCCAGCAGCTCCGTCCTCGTTGGGAATGAGCAGTTCTTC.

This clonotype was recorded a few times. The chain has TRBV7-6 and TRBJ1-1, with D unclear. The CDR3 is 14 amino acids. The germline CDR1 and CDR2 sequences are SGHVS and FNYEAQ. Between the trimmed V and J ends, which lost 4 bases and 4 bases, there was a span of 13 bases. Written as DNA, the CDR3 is TGTGCCAGCAGCTGGGCAGCCCGGGGCACTGAAGCTTTCTTT. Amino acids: CASSWAARGTEAFF. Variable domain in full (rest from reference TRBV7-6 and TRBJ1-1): GAGVSQSPRYKVTKRGQDVALRCDPISGHVSLYWYRQALGQGPEFLTYFNYEAQQDKSGLPNDRFSAERPEGSISTLTIQRTEQRDSAMYRCASSWAARGTEAFFGQGTRLTVV.

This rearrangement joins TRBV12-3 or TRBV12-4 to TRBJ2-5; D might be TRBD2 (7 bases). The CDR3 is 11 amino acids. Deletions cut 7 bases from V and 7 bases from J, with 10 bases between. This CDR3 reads CASKGGGTQYF. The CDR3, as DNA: TGTGCCAGCAAGGGGGGGGGGACCCAGTACTTC.

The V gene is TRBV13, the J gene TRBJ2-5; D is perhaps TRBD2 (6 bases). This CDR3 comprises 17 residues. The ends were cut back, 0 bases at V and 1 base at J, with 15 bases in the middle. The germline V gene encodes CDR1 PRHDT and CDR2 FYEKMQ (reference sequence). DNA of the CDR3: TGTGCCAGCAGCTTAGGCGACCGCGGGGTATTCCAAGAGACCCAGTACTTC. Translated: CASSLGDRGVFQETQYF. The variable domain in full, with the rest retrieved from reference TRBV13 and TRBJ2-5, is AAGVIQSPRHLIKEKRETATLKCYPIPRHDTVYWYQQGPGQDPQFLISFYEKMQSDKGSIPDRFSAQQFSDYHSELNMSSLELGDSALYFCASSLGDRGVFQETQYFGPGTRLLVL.

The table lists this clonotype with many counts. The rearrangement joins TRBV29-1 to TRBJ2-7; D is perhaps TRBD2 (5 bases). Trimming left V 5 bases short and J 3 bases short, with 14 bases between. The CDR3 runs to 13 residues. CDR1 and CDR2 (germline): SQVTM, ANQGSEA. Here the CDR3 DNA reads TGCAGCGTTCGCCCGGGGAACCACTACGAGCAGTACTTC. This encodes CSVRPGNHYEQYF.

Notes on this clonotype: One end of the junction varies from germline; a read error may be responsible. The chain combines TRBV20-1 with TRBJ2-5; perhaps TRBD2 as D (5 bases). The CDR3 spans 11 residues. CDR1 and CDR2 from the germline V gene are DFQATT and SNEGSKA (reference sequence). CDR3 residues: CSARERSAGYF. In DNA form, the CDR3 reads TGCAGTGCGAGAGAGCGTAGCGCAGGGTACTTC.

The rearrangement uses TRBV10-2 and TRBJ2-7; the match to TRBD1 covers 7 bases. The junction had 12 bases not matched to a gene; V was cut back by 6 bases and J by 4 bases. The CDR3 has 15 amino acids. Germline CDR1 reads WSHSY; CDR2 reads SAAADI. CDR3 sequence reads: CASRGQTGYKYEQYF. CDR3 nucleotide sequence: TGCGCCAGCAGGGGACAGACTGGTTATAAATACGAGCAGTACTTC.

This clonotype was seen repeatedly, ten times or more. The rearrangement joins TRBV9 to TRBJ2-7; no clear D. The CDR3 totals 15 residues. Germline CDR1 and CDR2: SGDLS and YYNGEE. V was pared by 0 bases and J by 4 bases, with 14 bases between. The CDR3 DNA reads TGTGCCAGCAGCGTAGAGGGTGGTGGGCCTTACGAGCAGTACTTC. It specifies CASSVEGGGPYEQYF. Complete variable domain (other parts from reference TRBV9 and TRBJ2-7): DSGVTQTPKHLITATGQRVTLRCSPRSGDLSVYWYQQSLDQGLQFLIQYYNGEERAKGNILERFSAQQFPDLHSELNLSSLELGDSALYFCASSVEGGGPYEQYFGPGTRLTVT.

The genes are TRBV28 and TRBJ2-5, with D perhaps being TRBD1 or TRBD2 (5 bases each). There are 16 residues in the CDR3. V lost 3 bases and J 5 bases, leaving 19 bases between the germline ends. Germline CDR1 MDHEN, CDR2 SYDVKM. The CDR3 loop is CASSFPYQGVGETQYF. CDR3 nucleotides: TGTGCCAGCAGTTTTCCATACCAGGGAGTCGGGGAGACCCAGTACTTC. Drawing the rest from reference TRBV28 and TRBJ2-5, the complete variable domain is DVKVTQSSRYLVKRTGEKVFLECVQDMDHENMFWYRQDPGLGLRLIYFSYDVKMKEKGDIPEGYSVSREKKERFSLILESASTNQTSMYLCASSFPYQGVGETQYFGPGTRLLVL.

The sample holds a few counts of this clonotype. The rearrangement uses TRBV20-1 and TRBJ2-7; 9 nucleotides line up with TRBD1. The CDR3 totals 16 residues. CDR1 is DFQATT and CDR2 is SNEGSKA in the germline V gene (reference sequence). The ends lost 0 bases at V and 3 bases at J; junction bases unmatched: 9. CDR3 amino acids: CSARDLGTGLGYEQYF. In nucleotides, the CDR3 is TGCAGTGCTAGAGATCTGGGGACAGGGCTGGGCTACGAGCAGTACTTC.

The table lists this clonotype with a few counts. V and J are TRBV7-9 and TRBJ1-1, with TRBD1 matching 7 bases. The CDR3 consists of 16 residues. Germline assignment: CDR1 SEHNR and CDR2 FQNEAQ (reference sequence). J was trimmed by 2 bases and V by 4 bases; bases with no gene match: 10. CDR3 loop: CASSSRGGMGNTEAFF. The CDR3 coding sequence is TGTGCCAGCAGCTCCAGGGGGGGTATGGGTAACACTGAAGCTTTCTTT.